This T cell receptor (beta chain) stems from a study of T-cell reconstitution after alpha-beta-depleted transplantation in children. Concerning this clonotype: Its specificity is unknown.

This CDR3 comprises 14 residues. V dropped 3 bases and J dropped 4 bases, with 11 bases sitting between them. It was with unique molecular identifiers that the TCRbeta library was prepared. Using its own MiXCR run on the PCR reads, TCRdb lists one record per CDR3 protein. The repertoire holds about a million distinct CDR3 sequences, with about 29% as singletons. Study findings and constraints: Several hundred rapidly expanded clones from non-depleted graft cells reportedly supplied alpha-beta T cells about two months post-transplant. Newly made T cells mostly supplied T-cell counts and diversity one year after transplant. Where some patients showed high TCRbeta diversity at day 60, it came from recipient T cells and thymic progenitors that had survived.

This chain links TRBV12-3 or TRBV12-4 with TRBJ2-3, with a weak D call TRBD2 (7 bases). Specimen: PBMCs, mostly from graft donor cells, collected 360 days after TCRalphabeta/CD19-depleted stem cell transplant. The TCR originated in a boy under two years old who had a stem cell transplant for SCID, so the T cells may come from the graft donor. CDR3 sequence reads: CASSFAGAADTQYF. The CDR3 nucleotides are TGTGCCAGCAGTTTCGCGGGGGCCGCAGATACGCAGTATTTT.